The 29 T cell receptor beta chains given below trace back to one sample, sequenced in a study of stem cell transplantation in POMP-related autoinflammatory disease. Sequencing was performed with immunoSEQ multiplex PCR; in TCRdb, only in-frame clones are kept and a portion is missing. The sample shows 25,000 to 30,000 clones, 82% of them seen only once. Here the sequenced sample was CD4+ T cells from PBMCs, taken before stem cell transplantation. These receptor sequences come from a human donor with POMP-related autoinflammation and immune dysregulation (PRAID).

The J gene is TRBJ2-1, the V gene TRBV14; D remains unclear. CDR1 is SGHDN and CDR2 is FVKESK in the germline V gene. The CDR3 loop spans 16 amino acids. V was pared by 1 base and J by 6 bases, with 16 bases between. This CDR3 is CASSQAKERIVNEQFF. CDR3 coding DNA: TGTGCCAGCAGCCAAGCAAAGGAACGGATTGTCAATGAGCAGTTCTTC.

V and J are TRBV6-1 and TRBJ1-5; D ambiguous. Trimming took off 4 bases at V and 2 bases at J, with 6 bases between the two ends. Germline V CDR1 and CDR2: MNHNS, SASEGT. The CDR3 has 13 amino acids. The CDR3 loop reads CASSGRGNQPQHF. Written as DNA, the CDR3 is TGTGCCAGCAGTGGACGGGGCAATCAGCCCCAGCATTTT.

The chain combines TRBV28 with TRBJ2-7; 7 nucleotides align to TRBD1. From germline, CDR1 is MDHEN and CDR2 SYDVKM. Trimming at V came to 7 bases and at J to 0 bases, leaving 12 bases not matched to a gene. This CDR3 has 16 amino acids. The CDR3, as DNA: TGTGCCAGCAAACGAACAGGGGACACTTTCTCCTACGAGCAGTACTTC. Its translation: CASKRTGDTFSYEQYF.

On this clone itself: Within the sample, other DNA sequences also encode this same CDR3. The chain joins TRBV29-1 to TRBJ2-3; possibly TRBD1 for D (6 bases). Germline V gives CDR1 SQVTM, CDR2 ANQGSEA. Between the trimmed V and J ends, which lost 0 bases and 5 bases, there was a span of 15 bases. The CDR3 runs to 15 residues. CDR3 region: CSVEESGGAEDTQYF. CDR3 nucleotide sequence: TGCAGCGTTGAAGAGTCTGGGGGCGCCGAAGATACGCAGTATTTT.

V is TRBV19 and J is TRBJ1-3; 7 bases match TRBD1. CDR3 length: 15 amino acids. Trimming took 5 bases from V and 4 from J; bases not matched to a gene: 8. CDR1 LNHDA and CDR2 SQIVND come from the germline V gene (reference sequence). The CDR3 DNA is TGTGCCAGTAGTGTGGTGACAGGGTACGGAAACACCATATATTTT. Translated: CASSVVTGYGNTIYF.

This rearrangement joins TRBV29-1 to TRBJ2-2; 9 bases agree with TRBD1. CDR3 length equals 14 residues. V dropped 7 bases and J dropped 1; count of bases not matched to a gene: 4. Germline loops: CDR1 SQVTM, CDR2 ANQGSEA. The CDR3 sequence is CSAAGQGNTGELFF. As DNA, the CDR3 is TGCAGCGCTGCGGGACAGGGGAACACCGGGGAGCTGTTTTTT.

In this sample, this clone turned up once. V and J are TRBV12-5 and TRBJ2-2; 10 bases agree with TRBD1. CDR1 and CDR2 from the germline V gene are LGHNT and FRNRAP. V lost 4 bases to trimming and J lost 6 bases; unmatched junction nucleotides: 8. The CDR3 is 16 residues long. In DNA, the CDR3 is TGTGCTAGTGGTTGGAGACAGGGGGCGCAAGCCGGGGAGCTGTTTTTT. Translated: CASGWRQGAQAGELFF.

The V and J genes are TRBV6-5 and TRBJ2-7; TRBD2 matches at 12 bases. Germline assignment: CDR1 MNHEY and CDR2 SVGAGI. This CDR3 is 15 amino acids long. With 2 bases clipped from V and 1 base from J, the junction kept 0 bases outside the gene matches. The CDR3 here is CASSYGLAGSYEQYF. CDR3 nucleotides: TGTGCCAGCAGTTACGGACTAGCGGGATCCTACGAGCAGTACTTC.

This chain's CDR3 is CASSLGMGGAVAEAFF. The CDR3 region has the DNA TGTGCCAGCAGCTTAGGTATGGGGGGCGCCGTGGCTGAAGCTTTCTTT. The chain employs TRBV11-3 and TRBJ1-1, with a tentative D call TRBD1 (6 bases). V dropped 1 base and J dropped 6 bases, with 18 bases sitting between them. This CDR3 is 16 amino acids long. Germline CDR1 reads SGHNT; CDR2 reads YENEEA.

This chain joins TRBV4-2 and TRBJ2-7; 14 bases align to TRBD2. Trimming at V came to 3 bases and at J to 7 bases, leaving 11 bases not matched to a gene. Germline V gene sequence: CDR1 LGHNA, CDR2 YNFKEQ. The CDR3 spans 17 residues. This CDR3 is CASSQETSGGAGGEQYF. The CDR3 nucleotides are TGTGCCAGCAGCCAGGAGACTAGCGGGGGGGCCGGTGGTGAGCAGTACTTC.

This clone occurred once. The chain uses TRBV27 and TRBJ1-4, with a weak D call TRBD1 (5 bases). Germline V gene lookup returns CDR1 MNHEY and CDR2 SMNVEV (reference sequence). The CDR3 contains 16 residues. Trimming removed 2 bases from V and 8 bases from J, with 18 bases in between. CDR3 in DNA: TGTGCCAGCAGTTTACGAATGTCAGGGCAGAGAGAAAAACTGTTTTTT. This codes for CASSLRMSGQREKLFF.

The gene calls are TRBV30 and TRBJ1-2; tentative D call: TRBD1 (6 bases). Trimming took 5 bases from V and 1 from J, leaving 17 bases between them. The CDR3 runs 15 residues. In germline, CDR1 is GTSNPN, CDR2 SVGIG (reference sequence). This CDR3 reads CAWSWQGRLNYGYTF. CDR3 nucleotides: TGTGCCTGGTCATGGCAGGGGCGACTTAACTATGGCTACACCTTC.

This chain connects TRBV7-9 to TRBJ1-2; TRBD1 agrees at 7 bases. From germline, CDR1 is SEHNR and CDR2 FQNEAQ (reference sequence). The CDR3 contains 12 residues. V gave up 10 bases and J gave up 8 bases; unmatched junction bases: 10. CDR3 region: CAIPRGKGGYTF. The CDR3 nucleotides read TGTGCCATCCCCAGGGGGAAAGGAGGCTACACCTTC.

The rearrangement uses TRBV2 and TRBJ2-7; D call uncertain. Germline V CDR1 and CDR2: SNHLY, FYNNEI. The CDR3 spans 13 residues. Trimming shortened V by 2 bases and J by 2 bases, and 7 bases separated the two germline ends. CDR3 in amino acids: CASSEYSTYEQYF. The CDR3 region has the DNA TGTGCCAGCAGTGAATATAGTACCTACGAGCAGTACTTC. Variable domain in full (rest from reference TRBV2 and TRBJ2-7): EPEVTQTPSHQVTQMGQEVILRCVPISNHLYFYWYRQILGQKVEFLVSFYNNEISEKSEIFDDQFSVERPDGSNFTLKIRSTKLEDSAMYFCASSEYSTYEQYFGPGTRLTVT.

This clone was counted between two and nine times. This chain connects TRBV18 to TRBJ1-2; 8 nucleotides agree with TRBD1. The CDR3 runs to 17 residues. The V and J ends lost 3 bases and 1 base, in that order; junction bases with no gene match: 10. Looked up from germline, CDR1 is KGHSH and CDR2 is LQKENI. Here the CDR3 reads CASSPSGDRGLNYGYTF. For the CDR3, the DNA is TGTGCCAGCTCACCCTCAGGAGACAGGGGCCTTAACTATGGCTACACCTTC.

The chain employs TRBV5-5 and TRBJ1-3; no definite D call. Germline V gives CDR1 SGHKS, CDR2 YYEKEE (reference sequence). Trimming removed 5 bases from V and 2 bases from J, with 11 bases in between. The CDR3 has 14 residues. CDR3 in amino acids: CASRERYPGNTIYF. In nucleotides, the CDR3 is TGTGCCAGCAGGGAAAGATATCCTGGAAACACCATATATTTT. The full variable domain, rest sourced from reference TRBV5-5 and TRBJ1-3, is DAGVTQSPTHLIKTRGQQVTLRCSPISGHKSVSWYQQVLGQGPQFIFQYYEKEERGRGNFPDRFSARQFPNYSSELNVNALLLGDSALYLCASRERYPGNTIYFGEGSWLTVV.

This clone has a handful of counts. V gene TRBV6-5 combines with J gene TRBJ1-2; 7 bases line up with TRBD1. CDR3 length equals 13 residues. Germline-derived CDR1 and CDR2 are MNHEY and SVGAGI. After removal of 6 bases from V and 6 bases from J, the junction contained 7 bases not matched to a gene. This chain's CDR3 is CASRDQGGNGYTF. The CDR3 nucleotides read TGTGCCAGCAGGGATCAGGGGGGAAATGGCTACACCTTC.

The genes are TRBV30 and TRBJ2-1, with 11 bases lining up with TRBD2. This CDR3 spans 15 amino acids. V lost 4 bases to trimming and J lost 5 bases; unmatched junction nucleotides: 7. The germline V gene encodes CDR1 GTSNPN and CDR2 SVGIG (reference sequence). CDR3 in amino acids: CAWKLAGGRDNEQFF. CDR3 bases: TGTGCCTGGAAATTAGCGGGGGGGCGGGACAATGAGCAGTTCTTC. Full variable domain (outside the CDR3, taken from reference TRBV30 and TRBJ2-1): SQTIHQWPATLVQPVGSPLSLECTVEGTSNPNLYWYRQAAGRGLQLLFYSVGIGQISSEVPQNLSASRPQDRQFILSSKKLLLSDSGFYLCAWKLAGGRDNEQFFGPGTRLTVL.

The CDR3 DNA reads TGTGCCAGCAGCTTACGGAGCTCTGGAAACACCATATATTTT. Translation: CASSLRSSGNTIYF. The chain links TRBV5-8 to TRBJ1-3, with unresolved D. CDR1 and CDR2 (germline): SGHTS, YDEGEE. CDR3 size: 14 residues. The ends were cut back, 2 bases at V and 0 bases at J, with 6 bases in the middle.

The J gene is TRBJ2-7, the V gene TRBV30; D is unclear. V lost 3 bases and J lost 4, with 13 bases in between. Germline CDR1 and CDR2: GTSNPN and SVGIG (reference sequence). This CDR3 has 13 residues. CDR3 bases: TGTGCCTGGAGCTACACGGACGGGTACGAGCAGTACTTC. It yields the protein CAWSYTDGYEQYF.

This clone was picked up a small number of times. V and J are TRBV28 and TRBJ1-2; D unclear. V lost 5 bases, J lost 7 bases, and 14 bases lay in between. The V gene's germline CDR1 is MDHEN and CDR2 SYDVKM. The CDR3 consists of 13 residues. The DNA for the CDR3 is TGTGCCAGCAGTCTCCCGGCAGGACTTGGCTACACCTTC. Its protein is CASSLPAGLGYTF.

The chain combines TRBV30 with TRBJ1-3; the D gene is possibly TRBD1 (5 bases). The V and J ends lost 5 bases and 7 bases respectively, with 18 bases between them. The length of the CDR3 is 14 residues. From germline, CDR1 is GTSNPN and CDR2 SVGIG (reference sequence). CDR3 protein: CAWLDSLSWNTIYF. The CDR3 region has the DNA TGTGCCTGGCTTGACAGTCTTTCGTGGAACACCATATATTTT. The complete variable domain, with remaining parts taken from reference TRBV30 and TRBJ1-3, reads SQTIHQWPATLVQPVGSPLSLECTVEGTSNPNLYWYRQAAGRGLQLLFYSVGIGQISSEVPQNLSASRPQDRQFILSSKKLLLSDSGFYLCAWLDSLSWNTIYFGEGSWLTVV.

This clone came up once. The chain recombines TRBV29-1 with TRBJ2-1, with 11 bases fitting TRBD2. The CDR3 totals 14 residues. After removal of 5 bases from V and 8 bases from J, the junction contained 8 bases not matched to a gene. Germline loops: CDR1 SQVTM, CDR2 ANQGSEA. In DNA form, the CDR3 reads TGCAGCGTTTTAGCGGGAGGGCCCCAGGATGAGCAGTTCTTC. Translation gives CSVLAGGPQDEQFF.

The rearrangement joins TRBV7-9 to TRBJ1-6; D is unresolved. Germline values: CDR1 SEHNR, CDR2 FQNEAQ (reference sequence). The CDR3 length is 14 residues. The V end was cut by 6 bases, the J end by 5 bases, with 11 bases between. The CDR3: CASSIGSNNSPLHF. The CDR3, as DNA: TGTGCCAGCAGTATCGGTAGTAATAATTCACCCCTCCACTTT.

This clone has just one count. The V and J genes are TRBV6-1 and TRBJ1-1, with unresolved D. The CDR3 consists of 15 residues. Germline V CDR1 and CDR2: MNHNS, SASEGT. V was clipped by 4 bases and J by 1 base, with 13 bases between them. The CDR3, as DNA: TGTGCCAGCAGTGGAGACGGGAGGGAGAACACTGAAGCTTTCTTT. The encoded protein is CASSGDGRENTEAFF.

The V and J genes are TRBV29-1 and TRBJ2-5; D not certain. The V end lost 4 bases, the J end lost 2 bases, and 11 bases lay between the germline ends. Looked up from germline, CDR1 is SQVTM and CDR2 is ANQGSEA. The CDR3 is 13 residues long. CDR3 region: CSVGSRQQETQYF. The CDR3 DNA follows: TGCAGCGTTGGGTCTAGGCAGCAAGAGACCCAGTACTTC.

This chain links TRBV29-1 with TRBJ1-3, with unresolved D. The germline CDR1 and CDR2 sequences are SQVTM and ANQGSEA. The CDR3 covers 13 residues. The V and J ends lost 3 bases and 1 base respectively, with 7 bases between them. The CDR3 region is CSVDRLSGNTIYF. The CDR3 DNA is TGCAGCGTTGACAGGCTTTCTGGAAACACCATATATTTT.

The chain has TRBV10-2 and TRBJ2-2; 15 bases line up with TRBD2. Trimming took 5 bases from V and 7 from J; bases not matched to a gene: 11. This CDR3 is built from 18 residues. The germline gives CDR1 WSHSY, CDR2 SAAADI. This CDR3 is CASSHPRTSGGEGGELFF. CDR3 nucleotides: TGCGCCAGCAGTCACCCCCGGACTAGCGGGGGGGAGGGCGGGGAGCTGTTTTTT.

V is TRBV5-1 and J is TRBJ1-1, with TRBD1 identical over 7 bases. The CDR3 has 17 amino acids. CDR1 is SGHRS, CDR2 YFSETQ, per germline. Trimming took 0 bases from V and 0 from J; bases not matched to a gene: 8. The CDR3 nucleotides read TGCGCCAGCAGCTTGGCTGTATACAGGGGACTGAACACTGAAGCTTTCTTT. It translates to CASSLAVYRGLNTEAFF.